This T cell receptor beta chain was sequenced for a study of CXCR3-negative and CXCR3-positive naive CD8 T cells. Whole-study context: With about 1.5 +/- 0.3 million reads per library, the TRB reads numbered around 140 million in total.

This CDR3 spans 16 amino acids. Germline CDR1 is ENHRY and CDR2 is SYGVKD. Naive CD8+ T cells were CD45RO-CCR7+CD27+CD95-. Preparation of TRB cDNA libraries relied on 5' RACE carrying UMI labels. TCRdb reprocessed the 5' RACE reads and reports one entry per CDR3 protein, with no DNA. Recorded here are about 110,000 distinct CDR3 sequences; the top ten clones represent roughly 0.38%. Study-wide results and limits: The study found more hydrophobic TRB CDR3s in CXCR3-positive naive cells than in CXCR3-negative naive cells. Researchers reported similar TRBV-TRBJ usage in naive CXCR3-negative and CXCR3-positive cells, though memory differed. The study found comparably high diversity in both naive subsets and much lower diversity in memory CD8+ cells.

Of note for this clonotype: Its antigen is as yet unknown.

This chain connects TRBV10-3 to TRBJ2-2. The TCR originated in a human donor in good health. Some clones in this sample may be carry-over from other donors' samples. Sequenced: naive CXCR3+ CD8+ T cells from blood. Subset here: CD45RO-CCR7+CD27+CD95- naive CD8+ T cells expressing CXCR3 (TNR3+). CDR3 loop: CAISGSLESNTGELFF.